Following are 16 T cell receptor beta chains from one sample sequenced in a study of cytomegalovirus exposure and HLA in healthy donors. Sequencing used immunoSEQ multiplex PCR; TCRdb keeps in-frame clones, though not all of them. The sample carries hundreds of thousands of clones, 70% to 90% recorded once. What was sequenced was PBMCs. The receptors here all came from a young woman in good health and CMV-seronegative.

The chain has TRBV18 and TRBJ2-1; D possibly corresponds to TRBD1 (6 bases). V was trimmed by 2 bases and J by 3 bases, leaving 11 bases between them. CDR3 length: 15 residues. CDR1 is KGHSH, CDR2 LQKENI, per germline. The chain's CDR3 is CASSPLGQLYNEQFF. CDR3 DNA: TGTGCCAGCTCACCATTGGGACAACTCTACAATGAGCAGTTCTTC.

The chain carries TRBV28 and TRBJ2-5, with 12 bases matching TRBD2. The J segment lost 3 bases and the V segment lost 5 bases, leaving 16 bases of the junction unmatched. Germline V gene sequence: CDR1 MDHEN, CDR2 SYDVKM. CDR3 length equals 19 residues. Written as DNA, the CDR3 is TGTGCCAGCAGTCCCGACAGGGCTTGGGGACTAGCGGGTGAAGAGACCCAGTACTTC. Translating gives CASSPDRAWGLAGEETQYF.

This clone was observed once. The chain couples TRBV7-8 to TRBJ2-3, with 8 bases that match TRBD2. This CDR3 region has 13 residues. The J segment lost 6 bases and the V segment lost 5 bases, leaving 4 bases of the junction unmatched. Germline V lookup: CDR1 SGHVS, CDR2 FQNEAQ. In DNA form, the CDR3 reads TGTGCCAGCAGCGGTAGCGGGGCGGATACGCAGTATTTT. It encodes CASSGSGADTQYF.

The V gene is TRBV5-1, the J gene TRBJ2-1; TRBD1 aligns across 7 bases. CDR1 and CDR2 from the germline V gene are SGHRS and YFSETQ. V trimming: 4 bases; J trimming: 9 bases; junction bases outside the gene matches: 16. The CDR3 has 16 amino acids. In nucleotides, the CDR3 is TGCGCCAGCAGCCGCACCACCGGGACAGCAGACGGTGAGCAGTTCTTC. It specifies CASSRTTGTADGEQFF.

This clone appeared once. The genes are TRBV9 and TRBJ2-3; 7 bases agree with TRBD2. V gave up 0 bases and J gave up 6 bases; unmatched junction bases: 10. The CDR3 extends over 16 amino acids. CDR1 SGDLS and CDR2 YYNGEE come from the germline V gene. In nucleotides, the CDR3 is TGTGCCAGCAGCGTAGACGGCGCGGGGGTTAGTGATACGCAGTATTTT. Residues: CASSVDGAGVSDTQYF.

This clone showed up just once. The chain recombines TRBV27 with TRBJ2-5; D unresolved. Per germline, CDR1 MNHEY and CDR2 SMNVEV (reference sequence). CDR3 length: 18 residues. The germline V and J ends were trimmed by 5 bases and 5 bases, with 27 bases remaining between them. The CDR3 coding sequence is TGTGCCAGCAGTGGAGCAGAGGATGATGTGGCCTTAAGGGAGACCCAGTACTTC. Its translation: CASSGAEDDVALRETQYF.

The gene calls are TRBV9 and TRBJ2-1, with D uncertain. In germline, CDR1 is SGDLS, CDR2 YYNGEE. The CDR3 extends over 16 amino acids. Trimming left V 0 bases short and J 2 bases short, with 12 bases between. The CDR3 reads CASSVGQEQAYNEQFF. The CDR3 bases are TGTGCCAGCAGCGTAGGCCAGGAACAAGCCTACAATGAGCAGTTCTTC.

This chain connects TRBV2 to TRBJ2-7, with unresolved D. V was pared by 4 bases and J by 1 base, with 11 bases between. Germline CDR1 and CDR2: SNHLY and FYNNEI. This CDR3 spans 14 amino acids. The CDR3 bases are TGTGCCAGCAGTGGATTAGATCTTTCCTACGAGCAGTACTTC. Protein: CASSGLDLSYEQYF.

The chain recombines TRBV18 with TRBJ1-4, with D tentatively TRBD1 (6 bases). CDR1 and CDR2 (germline): KGHSH, LQKENI. The CDR3 sequence is 14 residues long. V lost 3 bases and J 3 bases, leaving 8 bases between the germline ends. The CDR3 sequence is CASSPGQSNEKLFF. The CDR3 DNA reads TGTGCCAGCTCACCTGGACAGTCTAATGAAAAACTGTTTTTT.

This rearrangement joins TRBV6-5 to TRBJ2-1; tentatively, D is TRBD1 (5 bases). Germline V gene data show CDR1 as MNHEY and CDR2 as SVGAGI. Trimming stripped 8 bases from V and 8 bases from J, with 19 bases between. This CDR3 is 14 amino acids long. The CDR3 reads CASRAGWGMDEQFF. CDR3 sequence (DNA): TGTGCCAGCCGAGCAGGGTGGGGTATGGATGAGCAGTTCTTC.

The chain couples TRBV6-5 to TRBJ2-7; tentatively, D is TRBD1 (5 bases). This CDR3 has 13 amino acids. CDR1 and CDR2 from the germline V gene are MNHEY and SVGAGI. The V gene lost 5 bases and the J gene lost 3 bases, with 11 bases spanning the gap. CDR3 coding DNA: TGTGCCAGCAGTATGGGGCGTGTCTACGAGCAGTACTTC. Its translation: CASSMGRVYEQYF.

This clone was picked up many times. Other nucleotide sequences in the sample specify the same CDR3. The chain is built from TRBV7-9 and TRBJ1-2, with 8 bases matching TRBD1. The CDR3 totals 13 residues. Germline CDR1 SEHNR, CDR2 FQNEAQ (reference sequence). The trim removed 5 bases at V and 7 bases at J, leaving 6 bases unmatched. The CDR3 protein is CASSPNTGGGYTF. CDR3 in DNA: TGTGCCAGCAGCCCGAATACAGGGGGTGGCTACACCTTC.

The V call is TRBV27, the J call TRBJ2-7; tentatively, D is TRBD1 (5 bases). This CDR3 has 14 amino acids. Germline V lookup: CDR1 MNHEY, CDR2 SMNVEV (reference sequence). V shed 2 bases and J shed 0 bases, with 8 bases lying between them. The chain's CDR3 is CASSLQGSSYEQYF. As DNA, the CDR3 is TGTGCCAGCAGTTTACAGGGTAGCTCCTACGAGCAGTACTTC.

The genes are TRBV6-5 and TRBJ1-1; possibly TRBD1 for D (6 bases). The CDR3 is 15 residues long. V lost 6 bases and J lost 3, with 17 bases in between. The germline CDR1 and CDR2 sequences are MNHEY and SVGAGI. CDR3: CASRAQAPGDTEAFF. As DNA, the CDR3 is TGTGCCAGCAGGGCACAGGCTCCAGGGGACACTGAAGCTTTCTTT.

This sequence joins TRBV7-8 and TRBJ1-5; D perhaps matches TRBD1 (5 bases). The ends were cut back, 4 bases at V and 2 bases at J, with 9 bases in the middle. Germline V gene sequence: CDR1 SGHVS, CDR2 FQNEAQ. The CDR3 loop spans 14 amino acids. DNA of the CDR3: TGTGCCAGCAGCTCGGGACTGGGCAATCAGCCCCAGCATTTT. Its protein product is CASSSGLGNQPQHF.

The V gene is TRBV7-8, the J gene TRBJ1-6; D may be TRBD1 (5 bases). The V gene lost 8 bases and the J gene lost 7 bases, with 15 bases spanning the gap. The CDR3 extends over 14 amino acids. Germline CDR1 reads SGHVS; CDR2 reads FQNEAQ. This CDR3 reads CASYGGLGNSPLHF. The CDR3 nucleotides are TGTGCCAGCTACGGGGGACTGGGAAATTCACCCCTCCACTTT.